The 23 T cell receptor beta chains reported below all come from one sample, sequenced in a study of regulatory T cells in long-lasting Graves disease. Time point specified: persistent/refractory GD, antithyroid drugs over 5 years with positive TRAb. Following extraction of RNA from PBMCs, that RNA was used to make the TCR library. iRepertoire HTBI primers and Arm-PCR of CDR3 regions built TCR beta libraries. TCRdb re-called the multiplex PCR reads with MiXCR, one entry per CDR3 protein. The sample records roughly 470,000 distinct CDR3 sequences, more than 20% being singletons. The sample in question was peripheral blood mononuclear cells (PBMCs), obtained when the disease was refractory, from a patient treated with antithyroid drugs. These receptors came from a female donor with Graves disease.

A note on this clonotype: This may come from a read error, since a much larger clone is one base off. Because it lacks the conserved phenylalanine or tryptophan at the end, this CDR3 is likely a read error. The chain carries TRBV28 and TRBJ2-7; 9 bases map to TRBD1. Unmatched junction bases numbered 6, after V lost 4 bases and J lost 5 bases. Per germline, CDR1 MDHEN and CDR2 SYDVKM. CDR3 length equals 14 residues. The CDR3: CASSSDRGWDEQYL. The CDR3 DNA sequence: TGTGCCAGCAGTTCCGACAGGGGGTGGGACGAGCAGTACTTA.

At least ten counts were recorded for this clonotype. The chain links TRBV2 to TRBJ1-2, with unresolved D. Trimming took off 2 bases at V and 4 bases at J, with 11 bases between the two ends. CDR1 is SNHLY, CDR2 FYNNEI, per germline. The CDR3 runs to 14 residues. The CDR3, as DNA: TGTGCCAGCAGTGAAAGGCCGGGGTCCTATGGCTACACCTTC. Protein sequence: CASSERPGSYGYTF.

The chain is built from TRBV6-5 and TRBJ1-5, with D unclear. The CDR3 spans 13 residues. V lost 8 bases and J 4 bases, leaving 12 bases between the germline ends. Germline V gene data show CDR1 as MNHEY and CDR2 as SVGAGI. The CDR3 DNA sequence: TGTGCCAGCTCCAGGATGGCTAATCAGCCCCAGCATTTT. As protein: CASSRMANQPQHF.

This chain joins TRBV5-1 and TRBJ2-3; a weak D match, TRBD1 (5 bases). The CDR3 length is 14 residues. Germline CDR1 and CDR2: SGHRS and YFSETQ. V dropped 3 bases and J dropped 0 bases, with 8 bases sitting between them. The CDR3 loop is CASSWQGSTDTQYF. As DNA, the CDR3 is TGCGCCAGCAGCTGGCAGGGAAGCACAGATACGCAGTATTTT. Full variable domain (missing parts from reference TRBV5-1 and TRBJ2-3): KAGVTQTPRYLIKTRGQQVTLSCSPISGHRSVSWYQQTPGQGLQFLFEYFSETQRNKGNFPGRFSGRQFSNSRSEMNVSTLELGDSALYLCASSWQGSTDTQYFGPGTRLTVL.

V and J are TRBV27 and TRBJ2-7; 10 bases are a match to TRBD1. The germline V gene has CDR1 MNHEY and CDR2 SMNVEV (reference sequence). This CDR3 contains 16 residues. V dropped 3 bases and J dropped 4; count of bases not matched to a gene: 9. In nucleotides, the CDR3 is TGTGCCAGCAGTTTCGGGGTGGGGACAGGGGCTTACGAGCAGTACTTC. Translated, it gives CASSFGVGTGAYEQYF.

The table lists this clonotype with a few counts. The V gene is TRBV6-1, the J gene TRBJ1-4, with D perhaps TRBD1 (6 bases). Trimming took 10 bases from V and 0 from J, leaving 12 bases between them. CDR3 length: 14 amino acids. Germline assignment: CDR1 MNHNS and CDR2 SASEGT. In nucleotides, the CDR3 is TGTGCCACGGGACACGGAACAACTAATGAAAAACTGTTTTTT. This gives the protein CATGHGTTNEKLFF.

The rearrangement links TRBV7-9 to TRBJ1-2; no clear D gene. This CDR3 is 13 amino acids long. Germline CDR1 is SEHNR and CDR2 is FQNEAQ (reference sequence). V was shortened by 0 bases and J by 4 bases, with 6 bases between the two germline ends. CDR3 sequence (DNA): TGTGCCAGCAGCTTAGCGCAGCTCTATGGCTACACCTTC. It translates to CASSLAQLYGYTF.

This clonotype showed up just a few times. The chain carries TRBV30 and TRBJ1-4, with D perhaps matching TRBD1 (5 bases). The V gene's germline CDR1 is GTSNPN and CDR2 SVGIG (reference sequence). The CDR3 is 13 residues long. The V end lost 8 bases, the J end lost 7 bases, and 17 bases lay between the germline ends. CDR3 amino acids: CARKGQSTEKLFF. The CDR3 DNA reads as TGTGCCCGCAAGGGGCAGAGTACTGAAAAACTGTTTTTT. Combining the CDR3 with reference TRBV30 and TRBJ1-4 gives the whole variable domain SQTIHQWPATLVQPVGSPLSLECTVEGTSNPNLYWYRQAAGRGLQLLFYSVGIGQISSEVPQNLSASRPQDRQFILSSKKLLLSDSGFYLCARKGQSTEKLFFGSGTQLSVL.

In this sample, this clonotype turned up a few times. This sequence joins TRBV30 and TRBJ2-7, with D possibly TRBD2 on 6 matching bases. This CDR3 is built from 14 residues. CDR1 is GTSNPN, CDR2 SVGIG, per germline (reference sequence). V dropped 0 bases and J dropped 6 bases, with 15 bases sitting between them. The CDR3 DNA sequence: TGTGCCTGGAGTGTACGGGGGAGAAGCCTCGAGCAGTACTTC. Amino acid sequence: CAWSVRGRSLEQYF.

This clonotype was observed many times. This sequence joins TRBV28 and TRBJ1-1; D not certain. The CDR3 extends over 14 amino acids. The V end was cut by 7 bases, the J end by 1 base, with 13 bases between. The germline gives CDR1 MDHEN, CDR2 SYDVKM. CDR3 nucleotides: TGTGCCAGCAACCCCTCGGCAACGAACACTGAAGCTTTCTTT. Translating gives CASNPSATNTEAFF.

This clonotype was recorded a few times. This chain uses TRBV6-1 with TRBJ1-5; TRBD1 aligns across 8 bases. CDR1 is MNHNS and CDR2 is SASEGT in the germline V gene. The CDR3 extends over 16 amino acids. V lost 2 bases, J lost 7 bases, and 10 bases stayed unmatched. The CDR3 coding sequence is TGTGCCAGCAGTGAACCGGGGCTCAGGGGGCAACAGCCCCAGCATTTT. Encoded protein: CASSEPGLRGQQPQHF.

V usage is TRBV7-9 and J usage is TRBJ1-2; a weak D match, TRBD1 (5 bases). Trimming pared 4 bases from V and 12 bases from J, leaving 18 bases between. The CDR3 runs 13 residues. Germline assignment: CDR1 SEHNR and CDR2 FQNEAQ (reference sequence). CDR3 residues: CASSSGPYYKNTF. The CDR3 nucleotides read TGTGCCAGCAGCTCGGGACCGTATTATAAAAACACCTTC.

This sequence joins TRBV5-1 and TRBJ1-1; unclear D gene. Germline CDR1 SGHRS, CDR2 YFSETQ. This CDR3 comprises 13 residues. V lost 0 bases to trimming and J lost 3 bases, with 6 bases between them. This CDR3 reads CASSLEPDTEAFF. The DNA for the CDR3 is TGCGCCAGCAGCTTGGAACCTGACACTGAAGCTTTCTTT.

The sample holds many counts of this clonotype. The rearrangement uses TRBV11-2 and TRBJ2-4; D is perhaps TRBD2 (6 bases). The CDR3 is made up of 17 amino acids. Germline V gives CDR1 SGHAT, CDR2 FQNNGV. The V and J ends lost 5 bases and 1 base respectively, with 18 bases between them. CDR3 region: CASSLLAGPDAKNIQYF. CDR3 nucleotide sequence: TGTGCCAGCAGCCTCTTGGCGGGGCCGGACGCCAAAAACATTCAGTACTTC.

The table lists this clonotype with many counts. DNA of the CDR3: TGTGCCAGCAGTCAAAAACCCCCGGGACACTCCATCCCCTACGAGCAGTACTTC. It translates to CASSQKPPGHSIPYEQYF. The chain has TRBV6-1 and TRBJ2-7; D is possibly TRBD1 (6 bases). V shed 5 bases and J shed 2 bases, with 25 bases lying between them. The CDR3 is 18 amino acids. The V gene's germline CDR1 is MNHNS and CDR2 SASEGT.

This clonotype has ten or more counts. This chain uses TRBV5-1 with TRBJ1-2; TRBD1 agrees at 7 bases. V trimming: 3 bases; J trimming: 2 bases; junction bases outside the gene matches: 4. Germline CDR1 reads SGHRS; CDR2 reads YFSETQ. The CDR3 covers 14 residues. The CDR3 DNA reads as TGCGCCAGCAGCTCCCGGGACAGAAACTATGGCTACACCTTC. Translated, it gives CASSSRDRNYGYTF.

This clonotype showed up just a few times. The genes are TRBV27 and TRBJ2-5; TRBD2 matches at 7 bases. The closer fit of TRBJ2-1 to the DNA end suggests the J call may be wrong. Germline V gene data show CDR1 as MNHEY and CDR2 as SMNVEV (reference sequence). The CDR3 runs 15 residues. The CDR3 bases are TGTGCCAGCAGCCTGGGCCCTCGGGGGGTAAATGAGCAGTTCTTC. Translating it yields CASSLGPRGVNEQFF.

A few counts support this clonotype. The chain carries TRBV29-1 and TRBJ1-3; D gene unclear. V lost 4 bases, J lost 4 bases, and 8 bases lay in between. CDR1 SQVTM and CDR2 ANQGSEA come from the germline V gene. The length of the CDR3 is 12 residues. The CDR3, as DNA: TGCAGCGTTGGGCGAGGGGGAAACACCATATATTTT. Protein sequence: CSVGRGGNTIYF.

This clonotype came up a few times. The chain combines TRBV19 with TRBJ1-1; no firm D call. The CDR3 is 14 amino acids. The V and J ends lost 1 base and 5 bases respectively, with 11 bases between them. CDR1 LNHDA and CDR2 SQIVND come from the germline V gene (reference sequence). CDR3 bases: TGTGCCAGTAGTATAGGCCACTCGGGGACTGAAGCTTTCTTT. Translation: CASSIGHSGTEAFF.

This chain links TRBV29-1 with TRBJ1-4; D is undetermined. The CDR3 sequence is 15 residues long. Germline CDR1 reads SQVTM; CDR2 reads ANQGSEA. V lost 1 base, J lost 6 bases, and 15 bases lay in between. CDR3 sequence (DNA): TGCAGCGTTGAAGCAGGACGGGGTCGCGATGAAAAACTGTTTTTT. This encodes CSVEAGRGRDEKLFF.

In this sample, this clonotype turned up a few times. The V call is TRBV28, the J call TRBJ2-4, with a possible D match to TRBD2 (6 bases). The V gene's germline CDR1 is MDHEN and CDR2 SYDVKM. The CDR3 contains 18 residues. V shed 3 bases and J shed 1 base, with 19 bases lying between them. CDR3 sequence (DNA): TGTGCCAGCAGTTTTTCTTTCGGACTAAATGGGGCCAAAAACATTCAGTACTTC. This translates into CASSFSFGLNGAKNIQYF.

This clonotype has a count of ten or more. V usage is TRBV7-6 and J usage is TRBJ2-3; 7 bases match TRBD2. Germline lookup yields CDR1 SGHVS and CDR2 FNYEAQ. Trimming took 5 bases from V and 2 from J; bases not matched to a gene: 10. The CDR3 sequence is 16 residues long. The CDR3 DNA sequence: TGTGCCAGCAGCCCCGGGCTAGCGGCATCCACAGATACGCAGTATTTT. Translating gives CASSPGLAASTDTQYF.

This clonotype showed up just a few times. The chain carries TRBV6-1 and TRBJ2-7; the D gene is possibly TRBD2 (6 bases). The V gene lost 5 bases and the J gene lost 4 bases, with 12 bases spanning the gap. The CDR3 has 13 residues. CDR1 and CDR2 from the germline V gene are MNHNS and SASEGT. The CDR3 bases are TGTGCCAGCAGTCGGAGGGCCTCGTACGAGCAGTACTTC. Encoded protein: CASSRRASYEQYF.